The 24 T cell receptor beta chains listed next were all sequenced from one sample in a study of Tregs in tolerant kidney transplant recipients. Here immunoSEQ multiplex PCR was the method, and the copy in TCRdb shows in-frame clones only, minus some. The table includes 110,000 or so clones, 85% to 95% detected once. Sample: CD4+ T cells from blood. The receptors stem from a human donor in good health.

The DNA of the CDR3 is TGTGCCAGTAGTATGGCGCTAGAGATTTGGGGCACAGATACGCAGTATTTT. Amino acids: CASSMALEIWGTDTQYF. The V gene is TRBV19, the J gene TRBJ2-3; D remains ambiguous. The CDR3 has 17 amino acids. V gave up 3 bases and J gave up 1 base, with 17 bases separating them. Germline V lookup: CDR1 LNHDA, CDR2 SQIVND (reference sequence).

This sequence joins TRBV29-1 and TRBJ1-1; TRBD1 aligns across 7 bases. J lost 2 bases, V lost 1 base, and 4 bases had no gene match. This CDR3 has 14 residues. Germline V CDR1 and CDR2: SQVTM, ANQGSEA. Here the CDR3 reads CSVEVYRGNTEAFF. In nucleotides, the CDR3 is TGCAGCGTTGAAGTCTACAGGGGTAACACTGAAGCTTTCTTT.

The V gene is TRBV7-2, the J gene TRBJ2-6; D possibly matches TRBD1 or TRBD2 (5 bases each). Deletions cut 8 bases from V and 1 base from J, with 12 bases between. This CDR3 comprises 15 residues. CDR1 and CDR2 (germline): SGHTA, FQGNSA. DNA for the CDR3: TGTGCCAGCGCCCGGTGGGGGTCTGGGGCCAACGTCCTGACTTTC. Encoded protein: CASARWGSGANVLTF.

The genes are TRBV15 and TRBJ1-5; 7 nucleotides line up with TRBD1. This CDR3 has 15 amino acids. With 5 bases clipped from V and 7 bases from J, the junction kept 11 bases outside the gene matches. Germline-derived CDR1 and CDR2 are LNHNV and YYDKDF (reference sequence). CDR3 loop: CATSLGRQGRQPQHF. In DNA, the CDR3 is TGTGCCACCAGCTTAGGTAGACAGGGCCGCCAGCCCCAGCATTTT.

The chain joins TRBV10-3 to TRBJ2-1; TRBD2 matches 10 bases. This CDR3 spans 18 amino acids. The germline V gene encodes CDR1 ENHRY and CDR2 SYGVKD. V lost 0 bases to trimming and J lost 7 bases; unmatched junction nucleotides: 12. In nucleotides, the CDR3 is TGTGCCATCAGTGAGTCCGGGGCAACTAGCGGGGTTGGTAATGAGCAGTTCTTC. It translates to CAISESGATSGVGNEQFF.

This clone was detected once. A junction boundary mismatches the germline segment, possibly from a read error. The V call is TRBV19, the J call TRBJ1-2; tentatively, D is TRBD1 (6 bases). CDR1 and CDR2 (germline): LNHDA, SQIVND (reference sequence). The CDR3 spans 14 residues. The CDR3 sequence is CATSRRDTDYGYTF. CDR3 nucleotides: TGTGCCACTAGTCGCCGGGACACGGACTATGGCTACACCTTC.

The chain links TRBV6-5 to TRBJ2-1; no clear D gene. The V gene lost 6 bases and the J gene lost 0 bases, with 12 bases spanning the gap. Germline values: CDR1 MNHEY, CDR2 SVGAGI. This CDR3 spans 15 amino acids. The CDR3 nucleotides are TGTGCCAGCAGCCAAGTCCCGTTCTCCTACAATGAGCAGTTCTTC. It translates to CASSQVPFSYNEQFF.

V usage is TRBV2 and J usage is TRBJ2-7, with 12 nucleotides matching TRBD1. The ends lost 6 bases at V and 5 bases at J; junction bases unmatched: 8. The germline CDR1 and CDR2 sequences are SNHLY and FYNNEI. The CDR3 totals 15 residues. The CDR3 nucleotides are TGTGCCAGCAGGGTAGGGACAGGGGGCATCGACGAGCAGTACTTC. It codes for CASRVGTGGIDEQYF.

This clone was detected only a few times. The chain recombines TRBV20-1 with TRBJ1-2; D call uncertain. V lost 0 bases to trimming and J lost 13 bases, with 12 bases between them. The CDR3 extends over 11 amino acids. Per the germline V gene, CDR1 is DFQATT and CDR2 is SNEGSKA (reference sequence). The CDR3 coding sequence is TGCAGTGCTAGAGATCTGGGAAAAGGCACCTTC. Translated: CSARDLGKGTF.

V gene TRBV30 combines with J gene TRBJ1-1; D is undetermined. Per the germline V gene, CDR1 is GTSNPN and CDR2 is SVGIG (reference sequence). This CDR3 spans 13 amino acids. V was shortened by 0 bases and J by 3 bases, with 8 bases between the two germline ends. CDR3 DNA sequence: TGTGCCTGGAGTGTAACAGTGGACACTGAAGCTTTCTTT. This sequence encodes CAWSVTVDTEAFF.

The chain has TRBV11-2 and TRBJ1-4, with 10 bases identical to TRBD1. After removal of 4 bases from V and 6 bases from J, the junction contained 2 bases not matched to a gene. The germline V gene has CDR1 SGHAT and CDR2 FQNNGV. CDR3 length: 14 amino acids. The CDR3 region has the DNA TGTGCCAGCAGCTGGGGGACAGGGGATGAAAAACTGTTTTTT. Its translation: CASSWGTGDEKLFF.

V gene TRBV11-2 combines with J gene TRBJ1-2; the D gene is possibly TRBD1 (5 bases). V was cut by 10 bases and J by 4 bases, with 13 bases left in between. Looked up from germline, CDR1 is SGHAT and CDR2 is FQNNGV. The CDR3 length is 12 residues. The CDR3 is CATKVTGYGYTF. The CDR3 DNA follows: TGTGCCACCAAAGTTACAGGCTATGGCTACACCTTC.

The chain uses TRBV6-6 and TRBJ2-3; 11 positions agree with TRBD2. This CDR3 has 15 residues. V lost 2 bases and J lost 8; bases outside the gene matches: 6. Germline V gene data show CDR1 as MNHNY and CDR2 as SVGAGI (reference sequence). Here the CDR3 reads CASSYTSGRGSTQYF. CDR3 sequence (DNA): TGTGCCAGCAGTTACACTAGCGGGAGAGGGAGTACGCAGTATTTT.

V gene TRBV19 combines with J gene TRBJ2-1, with D possibly being TRBD2 (5 bases). V lost 6 bases and J 9 bases, leaving 12 bases between the germline ends. The CDR3 has 12 amino acids. Germline assignment: CDR1 LNHDA and CDR2 SQIVND (reference sequence). CDR3: CASRPLGGEQFF. The CDR3 DNA follows: TGTGCCAGTAGGCCCTTAGGAGGTGAGCAGTTCTTC.

The chain employs TRBV11-2 and TRBJ1-1; D remains unclear. The germline gives CDR1 SGHAT, CDR2 FQNNGV. The ends were cut back, 1 base at V and 1 base at J, with 16 bases in the middle. The CDR3 has 17 residues. CDR3 sequence: CASSLAGSRSRNTEAFF. The CDR3 DNA sequence: TGTGCCAGCAGCTTAGCCGGCAGCCGGAGTCGGAACACTGAAGCTTTCTTT.

The chain recombines TRBV6-5 with TRBJ2-7; 7 nucleotides match TRBD1. The V segment lost 7 bases and the J segment 1 base; nucleotides outside the gene matches: 7. Germline CDR1 MNHEY, CDR2 SVGAGI. This CDR3 is 14 amino acids long. CDR3 sequence: CASKQHRGSYEQYF. The CDR3 DNA reads as TGTGCCAGCAAACAGCACAGGGGTTCCTACGAGCAGTACTTC.

This sequence joins TRBV7-2 and TRBJ2-7; 8 bases align to TRBD2. CDR3 length: 11 amino acids. The V segment lost 7 bases and the J segment 10 bases; nucleotides outside the gene matches: 6. Germline CDR1 reads SGHTA; CDR2 reads FQGNSA. CDR3 loop: CASTNAGGQYF. The CDR3 DNA is TGTGCCAGCACCAACGCGGGGGGTCAGTACTTC.

This chain links TRBV7-3 with TRBJ1-1; D may be TRBD1 (5 bases). This CDR3 has 15 residues. Between the trimmed V and J ends, which lost 2 bases and 1 base, there was a span of 11 bases. Germline CDR1 is SGHTA and CDR2 is FQGTGA. In nucleotides, the CDR3 is TGTGCCAGCAGCTTAGGGGACGGACCGAACACTGAAGCTTTCTTT. This encodes CASSLGDGPNTEAFF.

The chain recombines TRBV27 with TRBJ1-2; D ambiguous. The V end was cut by 3 bases, the J end by 2 bases, with 7 bases between. The CDR3 has 13 amino acids. Germline CDR1 MNHEY, CDR2 SMNVEV (reference sequence). The CDR3 DNA sequence: TGTGCCAGCAGTTTCGGCAGGAACTATGGCTACACCTTC. Its protein is CASSFGRNYGYTF.

The chain uses TRBV7-9 and TRBJ1-4; D perhaps matches TRBD1 (5 bases). Germline-derived CDR1 and CDR2 are SEHNR and FQNEAQ (reference sequence). The CDR3 runs to 15 residues. V dropped 5 bases and J dropped 0 bases, with 10 bases sitting between them. The CDR3 bases are TGTGCCAGCAGCCCCACGACAGCAACTAATGAAAAACTGTTTTTT. This codes for CASSPTTATNEKLFF.

A few counts support this clone. The V and J genes are TRBV14 and TRBJ2-5; 9 nucleotides line up with TRBD2. The germline CDR1 and CDR2 sequences are SGHDN and FVKESK. The CDR3 is 19 residues long. V shed 0 bases, J shed 3 bases, and the junction held 14 bases outside the gene matches. The CDR3 sequence is CASSQDLVQAGGRKETQYF. The CDR3 coding sequence is TGTGCCAGCAGCCAAGATCTCGTGCAAGCGGGGGGTAGAAAAGAGACCCAGTACTTC.

The chain employs TRBV7-3 and TRBJ2-7; tentative D call: TRBD2 (5 bases). Germline CDR1 is SGHTA and CDR2 is FQGTGA. V was cut by 2 bases and J by 0 bases, with 11 bases left in between. This CDR3 spans 15 amino acids. CDR3 amino acids: CASSLVGLASYEQYF. The CDR3, as DNA: TGTGCCAGCAGCTTAGTCGGACTGGCCTCCTACGAGCAGTACTTC.

The chain uses TRBV14 and TRBJ1-1; D remains ambiguous. V was clipped by 2 bases and J by 0 bases, with 4 bases between them. In germline, CDR1 is SGHDN, CDR2 FVKESK. The CDR3 extends over 13 amino acids. In nucleotides, the CDR3 is TGTGCCAGCAGCCAAAACGTGAACACTGAAGCTTTCTTT. Translating gives CASSQNVNTEAFF.

The chain employs TRBV18 and TRBJ2-3, with D perhaps given as TRBD1 or TRBD2 (5 bases each). V lost 8 bases to trimming and J lost 2 bases, with 11 bases between them. Germline V lookup: CDR1 KGHSH, CDR2 LQKENI. There are 13 residues in the CDR3. The CDR3 DNA sequence: TGTGCCAGCCTCCGGGACGACACAGATACGCAGTATTTT. It encodes CASLRDDTDTQYF.